This T cell receptor (beta chain) was profiled in a study of blood T cells in healthy people across ages. This CDR3 spans 14 amino acids. V was shortened by 5 bases and J by 3 bases, with 10 bases between the two germline ends. The authors ran a second PCR of 7 to 11 cycles using a sample-barcoded 5' primer and a J-beta primer mix. TCRdb reprocessed the 5' RACE reads with MiXCR, giving one entry per CDR3 protein. This sample has about 780,000 distinct CDR3 sequences, with about 47% found just once. This receptor was taken from an elderly man in good health. The genes are TRBV12-3 or TRBV12-4 and TRBJ1-4; tentatively, D is TRBD1 (5 bases). Sequencing used blood. The chain's CDR3 is CASSTGTANEKLFF. CDR3 sequence (DNA): TGTGCCAGCAGTACCGGGACGGCTAATGAAAAACTGTTTTTT.